A selection of T cell receptor beta chains follows, all from one sample in a study of blood T cell repertoires in COVID-19. The assay was immunoSEQ multiplex PCR, and TCRdb's table has in-frame clones only and misses some. The data contain 150,000 to 200,000 clones, around 86% of them singletons. The sequenced material came from peripheral blood. These receptors were obtained from a man in his 70s with acute or convalescent COVID-19. Both conserved end residues are part of each CDR3. The order of the fields is clone size, D gene, V gene, J gene, CDR3 DNA, CDR3 protein. A D gene is named only where the DNA matches it firmly. For some rows the clone size is stated as once, few or many, or as a class when expanded; others skip it.

clone size: NA; D gene: TRBD1; V gene: TRBV18; J gene: TRBJ1-1; CDR3 DNA: TGTGCCAGCTCACCTCGGGACAGGCTACAAGGGACTGAAGCTTTCTTT; CDR3 protein: CASSPRDRLQGTEAFF
clone size: NA; D gene: TRBD2; V gene: TRBV5-1; J gene: TRBJ2-7; CDR3 DNA: TGCGCCAGCGGCGCGGGGACTACTAACTACGAGCAGTACTTC; CDR3 protein: CASGAGTTNYEQYF
clone size: NA; D gene: NA; V gene: TRBV21-1; J gene: TRBJ2-1; CDR3 DNA: TGTGCCAGCAGCAAAGTTTCGAACCGGGAGGGAGGCGGGGGTTACAATGAGCAGTTCTTC; CDR3 protein: CASSKVSNREGGGGYNEQFF
clone size: NA; D gene: NA; V gene: TRBV27; J gene: TRBJ2-5; CDR3 DNA: TGTGCCAGCAGTTTATTAGCTAGCATAGAGACCCAGTACTTC; CDR3 protein: CASSLLASIETQYF
clone size: once; D gene: TRBD1; V gene: TRBV6-1; J gene: TRBJ1-2; CDR3 DNA: TGTGCCAGCAGTCACCGGGACAGGGTGGGCTACACCTTC; CDR3 protein: CASSHRDRVGYTF
clone size: NA; D gene: NA; V gene: TRBV30; J gene: TRBJ1-2; CDR3 DNA: TGTGCCTGGAGTGGACAGTTTAATGGCTACACCTTC; CDR3 protein: CAWSGQFNGYTF
clone size: NA; D gene: NA; V gene: TRBV5-1; J gene: TRBJ2-1; CDR3 DNA: TGCGCCACCTCTCTCCGGGACACCTACAATGAGCAGTTCTTC; CDR3 protein: CATSLRDTYNEQFF
clone size: NA; D gene: NA; V gene: TRBV9; J gene: TRBJ1-6; CDR3 DNA: TGTGCCAGCAGCCCCGGACAGTTCGGGTCACCCCTCCACTTT; CDR3 protein: CASSPGQFGSPLHF
clone size: NA; D gene: TRBD1; V gene: TRBV5-1; J gene: TRBJ2-5; CDR3 DNA: TGCGCCAGCAGCTTGGTAGGGACAGGGGCAGGGGAGACCCAGTACTTC; CDR3 protein: CASSLVGTGAGETQYF
clone size: NA; D gene: NA; V gene: TRBV18; J gene: TRBJ1-5; CDR3 DNA: TGTGCCAGCTCATCCCGACCAGGGAACGGAGCCAATCAGCCCCAGCATTTT; CDR3 protein: CASSSRPGNGANQPQHF
clone size: NA; D gene: TRBD1; V gene: TRBV6-2/TRBV6-3; J gene: TRBJ1-1; CDR3 DNA: TGTGCCAGCAGTTACAGGCCAGGGGGAATAGCTTTCTTT; CDR3 protein: CASSYRPGGIAFF
clone size: NA; D gene: NA; V gene: TRBV6-5; J gene: TRBJ1-4; CDR3 DNA: TGTGCCAGCAGCGGACAGATTAATGAAAAACTGTTTTTT; CDR3 protein: CASSGQINEKLFF
clone size: NA; D gene: TRBD2; V gene: TRBV10-3; J gene: TRBJ2-3; CDR3 DNA: TGTGCCATCGGCGGGAGAAACGGAGATACGCAGTATTTT; CDR3 protein: CAIGGRNGDTQYF
clone size: NA; D gene: NA; V gene: TRBV3-1/TRBV3-2; J gene: TRBJ1-2; CDR3 DNA: TGTGCCAGCAGCCCGACGTCCACAGGGTCGGGCTATGGCTACACCTTC; CDR3 protein: CASSPTSTGSGYGYTF
clone size: NA; D gene: TRBD1; V gene: TRBV24-1; J gene: TRBJ1-2; CDR3 DNA: TGTGCCACCAGTGATGCGGGACAGGGAGACGGCTACACCTTC; CDR3 protein: CATSDAGQGDGYTF
clone size: NA; D gene: NA; V gene: TRBV28; J gene: TRBJ1-1; CDR3 DNA: TGTGCCAGCTGGTCAATGGACAGCTACACTGAAGCTTTCTTT; CDR3 protein: CASWSMDSYTEAFF
clone size: NA; D gene: NA; V gene: TRBV7-3; J gene: TRBJ1-3; CDR3 DNA: TGTGCCAGCAGCCCCGGGACTACAGGAAACACCATATATTTT; CDR3 protein: CASSPGTTGNTIYF
clone size: few; D gene: NA; V gene: TRBV21-1; J gene: TRBJ1-5; CDR3 DNA: TGTGCCAGCAGCAAAGAGGACAGGAGGAATCAGCCCCAGCATTTT; CDR3 protein: CASSKEDRRNQPQHF
clone size: NA; D gene: TRBD1; V gene: TRBV6-2/TRBV6-3; J gene: TRBJ2-2; CDR3 DNA: TGTGCCAGCAGTTACGGGGACAGGGGAGGCACCGGGGAGCTGTTTTTT; CDR3 protein: CASSYGDRGGTGELFF
clone size: NA; D gene: NA; V gene: TRBV28; J gene: TRBJ1-4; CDR3 DNA: TGTGCCAGCAGTGTAACGAGTTCTGCAACTAATGAAAAACTGTTTTTT; CDR3 protein: CASSVTSSATNEKLFF
clone size: NA; D gene: TRBD1; V gene: TRBV5-4; J gene: TRBJ1-2; CDR3 DNA: TGTGCCAGCAGCTGGGGACAGGTCTATGGCTACACCTTC; CDR3 protein: CASSWGQVYGYTF
clone size: NA; D gene: TRBD1; V gene: TRBV19; J gene: TRBJ1-1; CDR3 DNA: TGTGCCAGTAGTAAATCCAGGGGGGTTAACACTGAAGCTTTCTTT; CDR3 protein: CASSKSRGVNTEAFF
clone size: NA; D gene: TRBD2; V gene: TRBV3-1/TRBV3-2; J gene: TRBJ2-5; CDR3 DNA: TGTGCCAGCAGCCAATCGGGGGGGGAAGAGACCCAGTACTTC; CDR3 protein: CASSQSGGEETQYF
clone size: NA; D gene: NA; V gene: TRBV5-1; J gene: TRBJ2-3; CDR3 DNA: TGCGCCAGCAGCCCCCTCCCCACAGATACGCAGTATTTT; CDR3 protein: CASSPLPTDTQYF
clone size: NA; D gene: TRBD1; V gene: TRBV6-5; J gene: TRBJ2-1; CDR3 DNA: TGTGCCAGCAGCCCGACAGGGGAGAATGAGCAGTTCTTC; CDR3 protein: CASSPTGENEQFF
clone size: NA; D gene: NA; V gene: TRBV7-2; J gene: TRBJ2-7; CDR3 DNA: TGTGCCAGCAGCAGCGTTGGACTAAGGGTGTATGAGCAGTACTTC; CDR3 protein: CASSSVGLRVYEQYF
clone size: NA; D gene: TRBD2; V gene: TRBV10-3; J gene: TRBJ2-1; CDR3 DNA: TGTGCCATCAGTGATCCGGCCAGCGGGGGACACAATGAGCAGTTCTTC; CDR3 protein: CAISDPASGGHNEQFF
clone size: NA; D gene: TRBD1; V gene: TRBV9; J gene: TRBJ2-1; CDR3 DNA: TGTGCCAGCAGCAGGGACAGCCTTTACAATGAGCAGTTCTTC; CDR3 protein: CASSRDSLYNEQFF
clone size: NA; D gene: NA; V gene: TRBV7-9; J gene: TRBJ1-2; CDR3 DNA: TGTGCCAGCAGCTTAGAAGCAGGAACCTATGGCTACACCTTC; CDR3 protein: CASSLEAGTYGYTF
clone size: NA; D gene: NA; V gene: TRBV7-2; J gene: TRBJ2-7; CDR3 DNA: TGTGCCAGCAGCATCGCCTACGAGCAGTACTTC; CDR3 protein: CASSIAYEQYF
clone size: NA; D gene: NA; V gene: TRBV27; J gene: TRBJ2-7; CDR3 DNA: TGTGCCAGCAGTTTATCTCTCCCCTCCTACGAGCAGTACTTC; CDR3 protein: CASSLSLPSYEQYF
clone size: NA; D gene: TRBD2; V gene: TRBV27; J gene: TRBJ2-5; CDR3 DNA: TGTGCCAGCAGTTTAAGGGCGGGAGTATTTGAGACCCAGTACTTC; CDR3 protein: CASSLRAGVFETQYF
clone size: NA; D gene: NA; V gene: TRBV28; J gene: TRBJ2-1; CDR3 DNA: TGTGCCAGCAGCGGGGCTCTCGGGGGTTACAATGAGCAGTTCTTC; CDR3 protein: CASSGALGGYNEQFF